These 26 T cell receptor beta chains came from one sample sequenced in a study of graft-versus-host responses after intestinal transplantation. The protocol was immunoSEQ multiplex PCR, while the TCRdb copy is restricted to in-frame clones and leaves out a portion. The table includes tens of thousands of clones, 90% to 95% detected once. No antigen is known for these receptors. The specimen comprised unstimulated CD8+ T cells sorted from spleen or lymph node cells, sampled before intestinal transplant. The receptors derive from a human donor who received an intestinal transplant.

This clone has just one count. The CDR3 DNA follows: TGCGCCAGCAGCCCAGACACAGATACGCAGTATTTT. Translation gives CASSPDTDTQYF. The rearrangement joins TRBV5-1 to TRBJ2-3; D not resolved. The CDR3 consists of 12 residues. V gave up 4 bases and J gave up 2 bases, with 5 bases separating them. Germline-derived CDR1 and CDR2 are SGHRS and YFSETQ.

The V gene is TRBV10-3, the J gene TRBJ2-1; D remains ambiguous. Trimming cost V 2 bases and J 3 bases, with 14 bases left between them. Germline assignment: CDR1 ENHRY and CDR2 SYGVKD. The CDR3 length is 16 residues. CDR3 coding DNA: TGTGCCATCAGTGAGCCGGCCGCGGAGAGCTACAATGAGCAGTTCTTC. Translation gives CAISEPAAESYNEQFF.

The gene calls are TRBV9 and TRBJ1-1; 9 bases map to TRBD1. The CDR3 consists of 16 residues. Per the germline V gene, CDR1 is SGDLS and CDR2 is YYNGEE. With 3 bases clipped from V and 10 bases from J, the junction kept 16 bases outside the gene matches. The CDR3 reads CASSAVPGQGLARAFF. In DNA, the CDR3 is TGTGCCAGCAGCGCAGTCCCGGGACAGGGACTAGCGAGAGCTTTCTTT.

The J gene is TRBJ1-2, the V gene TRBV27, with 7 bases that match TRBD1. Germline CDR1 reads MNHEY; CDR2 reads SMNVEV (reference sequence). V was pared by 6 bases and J by 12 bases, with 19 bases of the junction left unmatched. The length of the CDR3 is 15 residues. In DNA, the CDR3 is TGTGCCAGCAGACGTGACGGATTGACAGGGAACGTTGACACCTTC. Residues: CASRRDGLTGNVDTF.

This sequence joins TRBV5-1 and TRBJ2-7, with a possible D match to TRBD1 (6 bases). CDR3 length: 14 amino acids. Germline V gene data show CDR1 as SGHRS and CDR2 as YFSETQ. Trimming pared 6 bases from V and 1 base from J, leaving 14 bases between. This CDR3 is CASKDATGSYEQYF. The CDR3, as DNA: TGCGCCAGCAAGGATGCGACAGGATCCTACGAGCAGTACTTC.

The V and J genes are TRBV15 and TRBJ2-1; TRBD2 might be the D (7 bases). This CDR3 has 16 amino acids. The V end was cut by 0 bases, the J end by 9 bases, with 18 bases between. The germline CDR1 and CDR2 sequences are LNHNV and YYDKDF (reference sequence). The CDR3 spells CATSRDRSGGGGEQFF. DNA of the CDR3: TGTGCCACCAGCAGAGATCGAAGTGGCGGGGGCGGTGAGCAGTTCTTC.

This chain links TRBV4-1 with TRBJ2-7; D is unclear. The V gene's germline CDR1 is MGHRA and CDR2 YSYEKL. V gave up 0 bases and J gave up 0 bases, with 12 bases separating them. The CDR3 runs to 16 residues. The CDR3 sequence: CASSQEETVSSYEQYF. CDR3 nucleotide sequence: TGCGCCAGCAGCCAAGAGGAGACGGTGAGCTCCTACGAGCAGTACTTC.

The chain has TRBV9 and TRBJ2-7, with TRBD2 matching over 10 bases. V lost 4 bases and J lost 2; bases outside the gene matches: 9. Germline V gives CDR1 SGDLS, CDR2 YYNGEE. CDR3 length: 16 residues. The CDR3 is CASSSRSGGSPYEQYF. The CDR3 DNA follows: TGTGCCAGCAGCTCTCGTAGCGGGGGGTCCCCCTACGAGCAGTACTTC. The complete variable domain, with remaining parts taken from reference TRBV9 and TRBJ2-7, reads DSGVTQTPKHLITATGQRVTLRCSPRSGDLSVYWYQQSLDQGLQFLIQYYNGEERAKGNILERFSAQQFPDLHSELNLSSLELGDSALYFCASSSRSGGSPYEQYFGPGTRLTVT.

V gene TRBV6-4 combines with J gene TRBJ2-1; no clear D. CDR3 size: 12 residues. Trimming removed 5 bases at V and 4 bases at J, with 6 bases between. Looked up from germline, CDR1 is MRHNA and CDR2 is SNTAGT. CDR3 protein: CASSSPYNEQFF. The CDR3 DNA is TGTGCCAGCAGTAGCCCTTACAATGAGCAGTTCTTC.

V usage is TRBV7-2 and J usage is TRBJ2-7; TRBD1 matches at 8 bases. The CDR3 runs to 19 residues. V was clipped by 3 bases and J by 0 bases; unmatched bases: 16. Per the germline V gene, CDR1 is SGHTA and CDR2 is FQGNSA. The CDR3 sequence: CASSFSWAGGSRYSYEQYF. CDR3 sequence (DNA): TGTGCCAGCAGCTTTTCTTGGGCAGGGGGCTCTCGATACTCCTACGAGCAGTACTTC.

With respect to this clone: A junction boundary mismatches the germline segment, possibly from a read error. The chain links TRBV4-1 to TRBJ1-1, with 9 bases identical to TRBD1. This CDR3 has 19 residues. The germline gives CDR1 MGHRA, CDR2 YSYEKL. The CDR3 region has the DNA TGCGCCAGCAGCCAAGATCTTACAGGGGGCTACATATCGAACACTGAAGTTTTCTTT. Its translation is CASSQDLTGGYISNTEVFF.

J is TRBJ2-7 and V is TRBV29-1, with 11 bases lining up with TRBD2. V lost 6 bases and J lost 2; bases outside the gene matches: 3. The CDR3 is 13 amino acids. Germline V gene data show CDR1 as SQVTM and CDR2 as ANQGSEA. Here the CDR3 reads CSVDSGGAYEQYF. CDR3 in DNA: TGCAGCGTAGATAGCGGGGGGGCCTACGAGCAGTACTTC.

The chain employs TRBV5-6 and TRBJ1-3, with a weak D call TRBD1 (5 bases). The V and J ends lost 2 bases and 2 bases respectively, with 11 bases between them. Per the germline V gene, CDR1 is SGHDT and CDR2 is YYEEEE. The CDR3 spans 15 residues. Here the CDR3 DNA reads TGTGCCAGCAGCTTTCAAGGAGGGGCTGGAAACACCATATATTTT. Translation gives CASSFQGGAGNTIYF.

The chain uses TRBV5-3 and TRBJ2-4; 8 nucleotides line up with TRBD2. TRBV5-3 is sorted into the ORF group, with uncertain function. This CDR3 contains 17 residues. V shed 0 bases, J shed 2 bases, and the junction held 7 bases outside the gene matches. The CDR3 is CARSLVSRGVPKNIQYF. CDR3 sequence (DNA): TGTGCCAGAAGCTTGGTCTCGCGGGGGGTCCCCAAAAACATTCAGTACTTC.

The chain joins TRBV6-1 to TRBJ2-3; D is possibly TRBD2 (5 bases). CDR1 MNHNS and CDR2 SASEGT come from the germline V gene. This CDR3 has 14 residues. V lost 8 bases, J lost 2 bases, and 14 bases lay in between. The CDR3 region has the DNA TGTGCCAGCTTCCTAGAAGACTACACAGATACGCAGTATTTT. This translates into CASFLEDYTDTQYF.

This rearrangement joins TRBV28 to TRBJ1-5; D gene uncertain. Germline CDR1 reads MDHEN; CDR2 reads SYDVKM. Trimming left V 8 bases short and J 3 bases short, with 14 bases between. The CDR3 extends over 14 amino acids. The CDR3 bases are TGTGCCAGCGCGATCGAACAGATCAATCAGCCCCAGCATTTT. It yields the protein CASAIEQINQPQHF. The variable domain in full, completed from reference TRBV28 and TRBJ1-5, reads DVKVTQSSRYLVKRTGEKVFLECVQDMDHENMFWYRQDPGLGLRLIYFSYDVKMKEKGDIPEGYSVSREKKERFSLILESASTNQTSMYLCASAIEQINQPQHFGDGTRLSIL.

The J gene is TRBJ2-7, the V gene TRBV4-2, with D possibly matching TRBD2 (5 bases). The CDR3 length is 17 residues. With 0 bases removed from V and 0 bases from J, the gap between germline ends came to 15 bases. Germline-derived CDR1 and CDR2 are LGHNA and YNFKEQ. The CDR3 is CASSQDRQKLVSYEQYF. In DNA form, the CDR3 reads TGTGCCAGCAGCCAAGATCGTCAAAAACTAGTCTCCTACGAGCAGTACTTC.

This clone turned up a few times. The chain recombines TRBV2 with TRBJ2-7; D remains ambiguous. The CDR3 is 14 residues long. Per the germline V gene, CDR1 is SNHLY and CDR2 is FYNNEI. The ends were cut back, 5 bases at V and 3 bases at J, with 14 bases in the middle. The chain's CDR3 is CASSTDTQLYEQYF. CDR3 in DNA: TGTGCCAGCAGTACCGACACCCAACTCTACGAGCAGTACTTC.

This sequence joins TRBV18 and TRBJ2-7; perhaps TRBD2 as D (6 bases). Germline CDR1 KGHSH, CDR2 LQKENI. The CDR3 loop spans 14 amino acids. Deletions cut 0 bases from V and 5 bases from J, with 11 bases between. The CDR3, as DNA: TGTGCCAGCTCACCACCTCAGACTAGGAACGAGCAGTACTTC. Amino acid sequence: CASSPPQTRNEQYF.

This sequence joins TRBV6-4 and TRBJ2-1; 10 nucleotides agree with TRBD1. CDR3 length: 13 residues. CDR1 is MRHNA, CDR2 SNTAGT, per germline. After removal of 6 bases from V and 9 bases from J, the junction contained 5 bases not matched to a gene. In nucleotides, the CDR3 is TGTGCCAGCAGGGAGACAGGGGGCGTTGAGCAGTTCTTC. Its protein is CASRETGGVEQFF.

CDR3 in amino acids: CASSSTELHYGYTF. As DNA, the CDR3 is TGTGCCAGCAGCTCGACAGAACTTCACTATGGCTACACCTTC. J is TRBJ1-2 and V is TRBV11-2; tentative D call: TRBD1 (5 bases). The CDR3 is 14 amino acids. Germline assignment: CDR1 SGHAT and CDR2 FQNNGV. V was pared by 4 bases and J by 3 bases, with 12 bases between.

The chain's CDR3 is CASSLNRALYNEQFF. The CDR3 nucleotides read TGCGCCAGCAGCCTTAACAGGGCTCTCTACAATGAGCAGTTCTTC. The V and J genes are TRBV4-3 and TRBJ2-1; D might be TRBD1 (6 bases). The CDR3 loop spans 15 amino acids. CDR1 and CDR2 from the germline V gene are LGHNA and YSLEER. The V end was cut by 4 bases, the J end by 3 bases, with 13 bases between.

This clone was seen only a few times. The chain employs TRBV7-9 and TRBJ1-1; D is perhaps TRBD1 (6 bases). The CDR3 runs to 14 residues. From germline, CDR1 is SEHNR and CDR2 FQNEAQ (reference sequence). V was clipped by 1 base and J by 2 bases, with 8 bases between them. CDR3 DNA: TGTGCCAGCAGCTTAGGGACAGCCAACACTGAAGCTTTCTTT. Its translation is CASSLGTANTEAFF.

V and J are TRBV19 and TRBJ1-1; D is undetermined. The germline V gene has CDR1 LNHDA and CDR2 SQIVND (reference sequence). The CDR3 spans 14 residues. Trimming left V 5 bases short and J 4 bases short, with 14 bases between. CDR3 nucleotide sequence: TGTGCCAGTAGTCTTCTAGGAACGAGCACTGAAGCTTTCTTT. It specifies CASSLLGTSTEAFF.

The chain combines TRBV5-8 with TRBJ1-1; D remains ambiguous. Germline V gene sequence: CDR1 SGHTS, CDR2 YDEGEE. The CDR3 loop spans 12 amino acids. V lost 0 bases and J lost 6, with 6 bases in between. The CDR3 spells CASSLAVPEAFF. CDR3 sequence (DNA): TGTGCCAGCAGCTTGGCGGTCCCTGAAGCTTTCTTT.

CDR3 sequence: CASSIGQGGNSPLHF. CDR3 bases: TGTGCCAGTAGTATCGGACAGGGCGGGAATTCACCCCTCCACTTT. The chain carries TRBV19 and TRBJ1-6; 8 positions agree with TRBD1. V lost 3 bases, J lost 7 bases, and 5 bases stayed unmatched. The CDR3 contains 15 residues. Germline loops: CDR1 LNHDA, CDR2 SQIVND (reference sequence).